A selection of T cell receptor beta chains follows, all from one sample in a study of technical replicates of blood from a handful of donors. Sequencing used immunoSEQ multiplex PCR; TCRdb keeps in-frame clones, though not all of them. The sample has about 50,000 clones; about 94% are singletons. Sequences were obtained from PBMCs. The receptors derive from a human donor in good health. Some clones in this sample may be carry-over from other donors' samples. The CDR3 runs from the conserved cysteine through the conserved F or W.

j_call v_call cdr3_aa
TRBJ1-2 TRBV7-8 CASSLGSVLGGSVGYGYTF
TRBJ2-7 TRBV14 CASSQDSWTGRREQYF
TRBJ2-1 TRBV4-2 CASSPADSSYNEQFF
TRBJ1-4 TRBV5-8 CASSPGQVINEKLFF
TRBJ2-7 TRBV15 CATSRMGGSYEQYF
TRBJ2-7 TRBV7-9 CASSPGVVQYF
TRBJ1-5 TRBV9 CASSPDRGVNQPQHF
TRBJ1-2 TRBV29-1 CSTQGSYGYTF
TRBJ1-3 TRBV6-6 CASSHRGEGNTIYF
TRBJ2-1 TRBV6-1 CASSDIQGRSYNEQFF
TRBJ1-5 TRBV7-4 CASSSIGGRSNQPQHF
TRBJ1-2 TRBV7-8 CASSLETGTYGYTF
TRBJ2-5 TRBV25-1 CASKMGQGRGETQYF
TRBJ2-5 TRBV11-2 CASSRLARGETQYF
TRBJ2-5 TRBV11-1 CASSAGTSGRGETQYF
TRBJ2-1 TRBV4-2 CASSQGTSGSGDEQFF
TRBJ1-1 TRBV5-4 CASREGARTEAFF
TRBJ2-3 TRBV9 CASSVAGGQGTDTQYF
TRBJ2-4 TRBV5-6 CASSFEGAWTKNIQYF
TRBJ1-1 TRBV27 CASNRGGGSEAFF
TRBJ1-1 TRBV18 CASSPGGLNTEAFF
TRBJ2-3 TRBV10-3 CAISDPSGGGATDTQYF
TRBJ1-1 TRBV7-2 CASSLARGTNTEAFF
TRBJ2-1 TRBV5-5 CASSLLIADYNEQFF
TRBJ2-1 TRBV30 CAWRRQLQSSYNEQFF
TRBJ2-1 TRBV9 CASSVDSGSQFF
TRBJ2-3 TRBV7-3 CASSPGGGITDTQYF
TRBJ2-7 TRBV6-1 CASCPLGIPYEQYF
TRBJ2-7 TRBV12-5 CASVKGREGSYEQYF
TRBJ2-5 TRBV4-3 CASSQDSTSGGPMGETQYF
TRBJ1-2 TRBV4-2 CASSQDGRGWSGYTF
TRBJ1-3 TRBV10-3 CAISSTFGTGVSSGNTIYF
TRBJ2-5 TRBV7-2 CASSLSGSGGAVETQYF
TRBJ1-2 TRBV19 CASRAGALGYTF
TRBJ2-7 TRBV29-1 CSVEVQANYEQYF
TRBJ2-3 TRBV11-3 CASSLRLGGADTQYF
TRBJ2-7 TRBV19 CASSDTGADEQYF
TRBJ1-2 TRBV29-1 CSAPGANYGYTF
TRBJ2-7 TRBV30 CATRDRGQGEQYF
TRBJ2-7 TRBV27 CASRAGLGDYEQYF
TRBJ2-5 TRBV12-1 CASSPGGQETQYF
TRBJ2-7 TRBV2 CASARQTGGSGIIRYEQYF
TRBJ1-5 TRBV7-7 CASSLDRYQPQHF
TRBJ1-5 TRBV28 CASSLVGGNQPQHF